The rows below give T cell receptor beta chains drawn from one sample of a study of cytomegalovirus exposure and HLA in healthy donors. Sequencing was performed with immunoSEQ multiplex PCR; in TCRdb, only in-frame clones are kept and a portion is missing. The table has approximately 280,000 clones, 70% to 90% seen once. Sample: PBMCs. These receptor sequences come from a woman aged 18-29 years in good health and CMV-seronegative. Each CDR3 is given with its conserved first and last residue. The D gene is left open where the match is weak. Some rows have no size entry. The others give once, few or many, or a class for an expanded clone.

clone size,J gene,D gene,CDR3 length,V gene,CDR3 DNA,CDR3 protein
.,TRBJ2-3,.,17,TRBV2,TGTGCCAGCAGTGAAGGAAGTCGTGGGGGCTTCAGAGATACGCAGTATTTT,CASSEGSRGGFRDTQYF
.,TRBJ1-6,.,14,TRBV2,TGTGCCAGCAGTGCATCTGGGCCGCATTCACCCCTCCACTTT,CASSASGPHSPLHF
.,TRBJ2-7,.,15,TRBV7-9,TGTTCCAGCAGCTTTCAGGCCCCCGGTCCCCACGAGCAGTACTTC,CSSSFQAPGPHEQYF
.,TRBJ1-3,.,15,TRBV6-5,TGTGCCAGCAGTTACTCGACAAACTCTGGAAACACCATATATTTT,CASSYSTNSGNTIYF
once,TRBJ2-1,.,15,TRBV5-6,TGTGCCAGCAGCCTTCCGGGGGTCTCCTACAATGAGCAGTTCTTC,CASSLPGVSYNEQFF
.,TRBJ2-3,.,13,TRBV10-1,TGCGCCAGCAGTGAAACTAGCACAGATACGCAGTATTTT,CASSETSTDTQYF
.,TRBJ1-4,.,16,TRBV27,TGTGCCAGCAGTAGCCTGACCACAGGGATTAATGAAAAACTGTTTTTT,CASSSLTTGINEKLFF
.,TRBJ1-2,.,16,TRBV5-4,TGTGCCAGCAGCTTGTTTATAGGGGCCGTTAACTATGGCTACACCTTC,CASSLFIGAVNYGYTF
.,TRBJ2-4,.,12,TRBV9,TGTGCCAGCAGCGACGGCAGGGGATTGCAGTACTTC,CASSDGRGLQYF
.,TRBJ1-2,.,14,TRBV19,TGTGCCAGTAGTAAATTACCAGAGGACTATGGCTACACCTTC,CASSKLPEDYGYTF
.,TRBJ1-1,TRBD1,16,TRBV18,TGTGCCAGCTCACCACCGAATCAGGGGGTGAACACTGAAGCTTTCTTT,CASSPPNQGVNTEAFF
.,TRBJ2-7,TRBD2,13,TRBV5-1,TGCGCCAGCAGCTTGGCGGGGGGGTCCGAGCAGTACTTC,CASSLAGGSEQYF
few,TRBJ1-2,.,12,TRBV29-1,TGCAGCGTTGGTTCGGGGAACTATGGCTACACCTTC,CSVGSGNYGYTF
few,TRBJ2-3,.,14,TRBV10-2,TGCGCCAGCAGTGACGGGGGGCGAGCAGATACGCAGTATTTT,CASSDGGRADTQYF
.,TRBJ1-1,.,13,TRBV9,TGTGCCAGCAGCCCGGGGGTAGGCACTGAAGCTTTCTTT,CASSPGVGTEAFF
.,TRBJ2-5,TRBD2,15,TRBV7-9,TGTTCCAGCAGCTCCGGGACTAGCGGGGGGGAGACCCAGTACTTC,CSSSSGTSGGETQYF